The 19 T cell receptor beta chains below all came from one sample that was sequenced in a study of T-cell reconstitution after alpha-beta-depleted transplantation in children. A library of TCRbeta sequences, prepared with unique molecular identifiers, was generated. TCRdb passed the PCR reads through MiXCR, listing each CDR3 protein once. The repertoire has around 270,000 distinct CDR3 sequences, approximately 7.3% of them found once; the top ten carry over 7.5%. Antigens for these TCRs are unknown. Findings and limits, study-wide: One year after transplant, T-cell counts and diversity came mostly from newly produced T cells.

Sequencing used peripheral blood, obtained 360 days after TCRalphabeta/CD19-depleted stem cell transplant. The receptors were sampled from a female patient aged 2-9 years who had a stem cell transplant for Fanconi anemia, so the T cells may come from the graft donor.

This clonotype has more than one count but fewer than ten. The chain combines TRBV10-3 with TRBJ1-1; D may be TRBD1 (6 bases). The length of the CDR3 is 13 residues. Germline-derived CDR1 and CDR2 are ENHRY and SYGVKD. Trimming left V 11 bases short and J 5 bases short, with 18 bases between. CDR3 amino acids: CAADGGIGTEAFF. The CDR3 DNA reads as TGTGCCGCCGACGGGGGCATTGGTACTGAAGCTTTCTTT.

This clonotype showed up many times. V and J are TRBV29-1 and TRBJ2-5; 16 bases are shared with TRBD2. The CDR3 runs to 16 residues. Germline lookup yields CDR1 SQVTM and CDR2 ANQGSEA. Trimming cost V 3 bases and J 4 bases; bases outside gene matches: 5. In DNA, the CDR3 is TGCAGCGTTGAGGGACTAGCGGGAGGGGTACGAGAGACCCAGTACTTC. It codes for CSVEGLAGGVRETQYF. The entire variable domain, with the rest obtained from reference TRBV29-1 and TRBJ2-5, is as follows: SAVISQKPSRDICQRGTSLTIQCQVDSQVTMMFWYRQQPGQSLTLIATANQGSEATYESGFVIDKFPISRPNLTFSTLTVSNMSPEDSSIYLCSVEGLAGGVRETQYFGPGTRLLVL.

This clonotype was recorded many times. This rearrangement joins TRBV20-1 to TRBJ2-5; maybe TRBD2 (6 bases). The CDR3 covers 14 residues. CDR1 and CDR2 from the germline V gene are DFQATT and SNEGSKA (reference sequence). V shed 3 bases and J shed 2 bases, with 13 bases lying between them. The CDR3 coding sequence is TGCAGTGCTAGGGGAGCGGGCTCTCAAGAGACCCAGTACTTC. This gives the protein CSARGAGSQETQYF.

This chain connects TRBV5-1 to TRBJ2-5; 8 bases match TRBD2. The germline CDR1 and CDR2 sequences are SGHRS and YFSETQ. The trim removed 4 bases at V and 6 bases at J, leaving 14 bases unmatched. The CDR3 covers 16 residues. The DNA for the CDR3 is TGCGCCAGCAGCCCAGGGAGCGGGAGCTTAATGAAGACCCAGTACTTC. Protein product: CASSPGSGSLMKTQYF.

The chain recombines TRBV7-8 with TRBJ2-7; D possibly corresponds to TRBD1 (6 bases). CDR3 length: 16 amino acids. V shed 6 bases and J shed 0 bases, with 18 bases lying between them. The germline V gene encodes CDR1 SGHVS and CDR2 FQNEAQ. CDR3 residues: CASSYGRQVTSYEQYV. As DNA, the CDR3 is TGTGCCAGCAGTTACGGGCGACAGGTCACCTCCTACGAGCAGTACGTC.

The table lists this clonotype with many counts. The chain recombines TRBV15 with TRBJ2-3; TRBD2 agrees at 7 bases. The CDR3 loop spans 16 amino acids. V lost 3 bases to trimming and J lost 0 bases; unmatched junction nucleotides: 6. Germline V CDR1 and CDR2: LNHNV, YYDKDF (reference sequence). This chain's CDR3 is CATSRLEAGSTDTQYF. The DNA of the CDR3 is TGTGCCACCAGCAGGTTAGAAGCGGGAAGCACAGATACGCAGTATTTT.

This clonotype showed up just a few times. V is TRBV6-4 and J is TRBJ2-5; D is unclear. Germline V gene sequence: CDR1 MRHNA, CDR2 SNTAGT. The CDR3 is 15 amino acids. V was shortened by 3 bases and J by 0 bases, with 11 bases between the two germline ends. The CDR3 here is CASSEFGPYQETQYF. The DNA for the CDR3 is TGTGCCAGCAGTGAATTCGGACCGTACCAAGAGACCCAGTACTTC.

This clonotype occurred many times. This chain uses TRBV4-1 with TRBJ2-1, with D uncertain. Germline-derived CDR1 and CDR2 are MGHRA and YSYEKL. The CDR3 is 13 residues long. V was trimmed by 4 bases and J by 8 bases, leaving 12 bases between them. This CDR3 is CASSRTGTDEQFF. CDR3 nucleotide sequence: TGCGCCAGCAGCCGTACGGGTACAGATGAGCAGTTCTTC.

The rearrangement joins TRBV6-5 to TRBJ1-1, with D possibly matching TRBD1 (5 bases). Deletions cut 1 base from V and 4 bases from J, with 19 bases between. Looked up from germline, CDR1 is MNHEY and CDR2 is SVGAGI. The CDR3 is 17 amino acids. The CDR3 loop reads CASSYWQGAVSGTEAFF. Here the CDR3 DNA reads TGTGCCAGCAGTTACTGGCAGGGTGCAGTTAGCGGCACTGAAGCTTTCTTT.

This clonotype was detected ten times or more. The genes are TRBV7-3 and TRBJ2-5; tentatively, D is TRBD1 (5 bases). The length of the CDR3 is 13 residues. The V gene's germline CDR1 is SGHTA and CDR2 FQGTGA. Deletions cut 5 bases from V and 5 bases from J, with 12 bases between. The CDR3 coding sequence is TGTGCCAGCAGCCTGGACATAGGGGAGACCCAGTACTTC. Translating gives CASSLDIGETQYF.

The chain links TRBV30 to TRBJ2-7; either TRBD1 or TRBD2 may supply D (5 bases each). CDR3 length: 15 residues. The V gene lost 3 bases and the J gene lost 4 bases, with 19 bases spanning the gap. CDR1 is GTSNPN and CDR2 is SVGIG in the germline V gene (reference sequence). CDR3 nucleotide sequence: TGTGCCTGGAGCAAAGCATGGGGCAGACTATACGAGCAGTACTTC. Its protein is CAWSKAWGRLYEQYF.

This clonotype was counted at least ten times. The CDR3 DNA reads as TGTGCCAGCAGTTACTCGGACACGAACACCGGGGAGCTGTTTTTT. As protein: CASSYSDTNTGELFF. The chain carries TRBV6-5 and TRBJ2-2, with D possibly TRBD1 on 5 matching bases. Germline V gene data show CDR1 as MNHEY and CDR2 as SVGAGI. This CDR3 has 15 residues. Trimming removed 0 bases at V and 0 bases at J, with 5 bases between.

The V gene is TRBV2, the J gene TRBJ1-5; D might be TRBD1 (5 bases). The CDR3 spans 15 residues. Trimming stripped 4 bases from V and 6 bases from J, with 16 bases between. Per the germline V gene, CDR1 is SNHLY and CDR2 is FYNNEI. CDR3 DNA sequence: TGTGCCAGCAGTGGGACGGGGGGGAGAGGTCAGCCCCAGCATTTT. Translated: CASSGTGGRGQPQHF.

A few counts support this clonotype. This sequence joins TRBV30 and TRBJ1-5; no reliable D call. CDR3 length: 14 residues. Between the trimmed V and J ends, which lost 3 bases and 0 bases, there was a span of 9 bases. Germline assignment: CDR1 GTSNPN and CDR2 SVGIG (reference sequence). CDR3 DNA sequence: TGTGCCTGGAGCCACGGCATTAGCAATCAGCCCCAGCATTTT. Translated, it gives CAWSHGISNQPQHF.

This clonotype showed up many times. The rearrangement joins TRBV10-3 to TRBJ1-2; no definite D call. Germline V gene sequence: CDR1 ENHRY, CDR2 SYGVKD. The CDR3 has 14 amino acids. V dropped 2 bases and J dropped 4 bases, with 11 bases sitting between them. In DNA form, the CDR3 reads TGTGCCATCAGTGAGCTGGCAGCTCCCTATGGCTACACCTTC. Translating gives CAISELAAPYGYTF.

This clonotype was detected ten times or more. This sequence joins TRBV27 and TRBJ2-1; 9 bases are shared with TRBD1. The V gene's germline CDR1 is MNHEY and CDR2 SMNVEV (reference sequence). There are 16 residues in the CDR3. The ends lost 7 bases at V and 2 bases at J; junction bases unmatched: 9. DNA of the CDR3: TGTGCCAGCACCCCGAGGTGGACAGGGGCCTACAATGAGCAGTTCTTC. It encodes CASTPRWTGAYNEQFF.

The rearrangement links TRBV28 to TRBJ2-7; D may be TRBD1 (6 bases). The CDR3 is made up of 16 amino acids. Trimming took 2 bases from V and 6 from J, leaving 20 bases between them. Germline V gene data show CDR1 as MDHEN and CDR2 as SYDVKM. CDR3 in amino acids: CASSLGLGTLRGEQYV. CDR3 DNA sequence: TGTGCCAGCAGTTTAGGGTTAGGGACACTACGCGGCGAGCAGTACGTC.

The V and J genes are TRBV5-1 and TRBJ1-5, with unresolved D. Deletions cut 0 bases from V and 3 bases from J, with 4 bases between. CDR1 and CDR2 (germline): SGHRS, YFSETQ. CDR3 size: 13 residues. The CDR3 region has the DNA TGCGCCAGCAGCTTGGATGTCAATCAGCCCCAGCATTTT. Translation gives CASSLDVNQPQHF. The whole variable domain, remainder taken from reference TRBV5-1 and TRBJ1-5, is KAGVTQTPRYLIKTRGQQVTLSCSPISGHRSVSWYQQTPGQGLQFLFEYFSETQRNKGNFPGRFSGRQFSNSRSEMNVSTLELGDSALYLCASSLDVNQPQHFGDGTRLSIL.

This clonotype was detected many times. The CDR3 nucleotides read TGCGCCAGCAGCTTCGGACAGGCACCTTGGGAGCTGTTTTTT. Its translation: CASSFGQAPWELFF. This chain links TRBV5-1 with TRBJ2-2; 7 nucleotides line up with TRBD1. The CDR3 has 14 amino acids. V lost 2 bases to trimming and J lost 9 bases; unmatched junction nucleotides: 7. Germline assignment: CDR1 SGHRS and CDR2 YFSETQ.